The following is a T cell receptor beta chain sequence with its context. Its antigen is as yet unknown. The method was immunoSEQ multiplex PCR; TCRdb's version includes in-frame clones alone and lacks a portion of them. The data hold 150,000 or so clones, with about 86% observed a single time. This entry is derived from a study of T cell responses to AZD1222 COVID-19 vaccine. General study results and limits: Females outnumbered males among donors, who were mostly white British; clonal diversity was possibly underestimated. CD4 TCRs linked to vaccination spanned spike, dominating at 160-218 and 743-854. Repertoire sampling was restricted to post-peak T cell response timepoints.

The input for sequencing was peripheral blood, taken on day 0 of MenACWY control vaccination. The sequence derives from an adult in good health.

The CDR3, as DNA: TGTGCCAGCAGCCCCGGCCTCACTGGAAACACCATATATTTT. Translating gives CASSPGLTGNTIYF. The J gene is TRBJ1-3, the V gene TRBV9; D is undetermined. V was clipped by 4 bases and J by 2 bases, with 10 bases between them. Germline values: CDR1 SGDLS, CDR2 YYNGEE. The CDR3 has 14 amino acids.